This T cell receptor (beta chain) appears in the sequencing data of a study of cytomegalovirus exposure and HLA in healthy donors. Background on the study: Previous work identified 120 million or so unique TCR beta sequences from around 180 million T cells. Regarding the study as a whole: An observed cluster of highly shared sequence variants was recorded as a likely sequencing artifact.

Of note for this clone: Its antigen is as yet unknown.

With 60 Vbeta and 13 Jbeta primers, the PCR was carried out. The assay was immunoSEQ multiplex PCR, and TCRdb's table has in-frame clones only and misses some. This table holds 97,000 or so clones, approximately 82% found once. Trimming left V 4 bases short and J 5 bases short, with 11 bases between. CDR1 and CDR2 from the germline V gene are SNHLY and FYNNEI. The CDR3 totals 13 residues. The TCR was taken from a man aged 35-49 years in good health and CMV-seronegative. Sequencing was performed on PBMCs. This chain joins TRBV2 and TRBJ1-1; D is ambiguous. The CDR3 loop is CASSADSVTEAFF. CDR3 sequence (DNA): TGTGCCAGCAGTGCCGATTCGGTGACTGAAGCTTTCTTT.